A few counts support the clone carrying this T cell receptor (beta chain). TCRdb ran MiXCR on the RT-PCR reads and lists one entry per CDR3 protein. Here the sample spans 550,000 to 750,000 distinct CDR3 sequences, about 14% being singletons. The ends lost 4 bases at V and 5 bases at J; junction bases unmatched: 7. The CDR3 is made up of 15 amino acids. Germline V gene data show CDR1 as LGHDT and CDR2 as YNNKEL (reference sequence). The sample taken for sequencing was memory CD4+ T cells from blood. V usage is TRBV3-1 and J usage is TRBJ2-3; 9 bases match TRBD2. This receptor was identified in a female donor in good health, serving as a healthy control. The CDR3 loop reads CASSPIIAGEDTQYF. In DNA form, the CDR3 reads TGTGCCAGCAGCCCGATAATAGCGGGAGAAGATACGCAGTATTTT.